The source of this T cell receptor beta chain is a study of T cells in Graves' hyperthyroidism and ophthalmopathy. Study information: Sampling of peripheral blood happened at initial diagnosis, prior to any treatment. Findings and limits, study-wide: Also found in blood were most expanded thyroid clonotypes above 0.001.

The diagnostic basis comprised clinical symptoms, serum thyroxine and TRAb, thyroid ultrasound and orbital computed tomography. PBMCs were derived from more than 8 ml fresh peripheral blood. Germline V lookup: CDR1 ENHRY, CDR2 SYGVKD. This CDR3 contains 19 residues. Unmatched junction bases numbered 9, after V lost 0 bases and J lost 1 base. There are many counts of this clonotype. Its antigen is currently unknown. TCR beta CDR3 regions were amplified from RNA. The primer set for the first-round RT-PCR of the TCR CDR3 was HTBI. In TCRdb, the multiplex PCR reads were re-called with MiXCR into one record per CDR3 protein. The sample records a few hundred thousand distinct CDR3 sequences, over 20% being singletons.

This TCR was recovered from a woman aged 45-60 years with Graves' hyperthyroidism. The sequenced sample consisted of blood. The chain joins TRBV10-3 to TRBJ2-6; TRBD1 agrees at 7 bases. Here the CDR3 reads CAISESTGKRVSGANVLTF. The CDR3 DNA follows: TGTGCCATCAGTGAGTCGACAGGGAAAAGGGTATCTGGGGCCAACGTCCTGACTTTC.